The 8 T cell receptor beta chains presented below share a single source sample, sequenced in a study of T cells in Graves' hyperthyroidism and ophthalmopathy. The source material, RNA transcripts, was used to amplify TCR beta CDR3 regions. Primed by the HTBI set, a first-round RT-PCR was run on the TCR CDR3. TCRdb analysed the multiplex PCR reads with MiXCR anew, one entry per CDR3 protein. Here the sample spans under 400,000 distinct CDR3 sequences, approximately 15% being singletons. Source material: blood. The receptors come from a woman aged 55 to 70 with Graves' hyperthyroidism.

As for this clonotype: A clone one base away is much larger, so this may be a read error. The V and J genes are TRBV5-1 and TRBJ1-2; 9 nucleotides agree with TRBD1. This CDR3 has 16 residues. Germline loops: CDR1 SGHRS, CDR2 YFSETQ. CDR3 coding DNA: TGCGCCAGCACCGACCAATTCACGGGACAGGGAGGAGGCTACGCCTTC. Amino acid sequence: CASTDQFTGQGGGYAF.

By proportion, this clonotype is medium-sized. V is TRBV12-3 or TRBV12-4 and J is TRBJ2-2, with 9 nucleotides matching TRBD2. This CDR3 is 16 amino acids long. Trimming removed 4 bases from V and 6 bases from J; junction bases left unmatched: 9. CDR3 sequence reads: CASSSRASGTSGELFF. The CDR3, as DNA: TGTGCCAGCAGTTCGAGGGCTAGCGGGACCTCCGGGGAGCTGTTTTTT.

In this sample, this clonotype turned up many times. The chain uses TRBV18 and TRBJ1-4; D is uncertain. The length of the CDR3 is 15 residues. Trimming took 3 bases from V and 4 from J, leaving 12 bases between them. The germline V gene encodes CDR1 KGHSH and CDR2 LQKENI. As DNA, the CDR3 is TGTGCCAGCTCACCCATGACGGAAGATAATGAAAAACTGTTTTTT. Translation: CASSPMTEDNEKLFF.

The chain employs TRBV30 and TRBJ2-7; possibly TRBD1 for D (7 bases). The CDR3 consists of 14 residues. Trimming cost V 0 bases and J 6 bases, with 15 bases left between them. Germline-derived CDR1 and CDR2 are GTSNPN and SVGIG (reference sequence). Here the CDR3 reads CAWSVGGTVAEQYF. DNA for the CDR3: TGTGCCTGGAGTGTAGGGGGGACAGTCGCCGAGCAGTACTTC.

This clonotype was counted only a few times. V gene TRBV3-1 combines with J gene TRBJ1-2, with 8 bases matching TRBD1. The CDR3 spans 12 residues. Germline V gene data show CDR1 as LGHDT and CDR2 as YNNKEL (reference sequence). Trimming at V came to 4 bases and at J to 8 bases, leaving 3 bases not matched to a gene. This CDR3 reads CASSPNRGGYTF. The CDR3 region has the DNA TGTGCCAGCAGCCCAAACAGGGGGGGCTACACCTTC.

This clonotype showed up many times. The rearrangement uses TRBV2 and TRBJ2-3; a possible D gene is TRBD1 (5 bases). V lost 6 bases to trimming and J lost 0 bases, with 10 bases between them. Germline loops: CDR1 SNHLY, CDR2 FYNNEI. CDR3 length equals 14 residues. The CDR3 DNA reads TGTGCCAGCAGGAGACAGCCTAGCACAGATACGCAGTATTTT. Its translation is CASRRQPSTDTQYF.

The CDR3 DNA sequence: TGTGCCAGCAGTATGGGACAGGGTATCTATGAGCAGTTCTTC. Protein product: CASSMGQGIYEQFF. V and J are TRBV2 and TRBJ2-1, with 9 bases that match TRBD1. CDR1 and CDR2 from the germline V gene are SNHLY and FYNNEI. V shed 5 bases and J 8 bases; nucleotides not matched to a gene: 7. CDR3 length: 14 residues.

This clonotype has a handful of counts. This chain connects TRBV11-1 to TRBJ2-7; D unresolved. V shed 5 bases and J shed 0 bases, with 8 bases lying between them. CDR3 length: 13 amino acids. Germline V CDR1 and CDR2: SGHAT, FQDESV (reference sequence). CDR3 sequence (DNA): TGTGCCAGCAGCCAATATAGCTCCTACGAGCAGTACTTC. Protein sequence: CASSQYSSYEQYF.